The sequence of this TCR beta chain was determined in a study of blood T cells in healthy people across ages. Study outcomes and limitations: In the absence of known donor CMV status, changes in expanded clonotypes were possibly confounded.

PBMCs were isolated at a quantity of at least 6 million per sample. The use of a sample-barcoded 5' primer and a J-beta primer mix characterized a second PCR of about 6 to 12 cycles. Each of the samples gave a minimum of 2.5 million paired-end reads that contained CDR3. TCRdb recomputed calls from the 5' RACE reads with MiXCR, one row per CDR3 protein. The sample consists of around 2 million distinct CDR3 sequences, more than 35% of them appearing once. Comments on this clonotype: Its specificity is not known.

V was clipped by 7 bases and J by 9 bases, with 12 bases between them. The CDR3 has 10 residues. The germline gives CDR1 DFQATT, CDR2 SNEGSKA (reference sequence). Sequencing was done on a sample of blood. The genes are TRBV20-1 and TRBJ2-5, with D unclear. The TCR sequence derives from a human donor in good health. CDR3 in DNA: TGCAGTGTAAGGCAAGAAGCCCAGTACTTC. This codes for CSVRQEAQYF.